Sequencing of this T cell receptor beta chain was carried out in a study of T cells in Graves' hyperthyroidism and ophthalmopathy. V shed 2 bases and J shed 5 bases, with 9 bases lying between them. Germline CDR1 is MNHEY and CDR2 is SVGEGT. CDR3 length: 13 residues. The sample holds a few counts of this clonotype. Amplification yielded TCR beta CDR3 regions, with RNA transcripts as the source. The HTBI primer set was used in a first-round RT-PCR of the TCR CDR3. TCRdb reprocessed the multiplex PCR reads with MiXCR, giving one entry per CDR3 protein. The sample lists hundreds of thousands of distinct CDR3 sequences; over 11% were seen once.

The chain links TRBV6-2 or TRBV6-3 to TRBJ1-1; D is unresolved. The sequence was obtained from a woman aged 25 to 39 with Graves' hyperthyroidism that later progressed to Graves' ophthalmopathy. The specimen sequenced was blood. The CDR3 bases are TGTGCCAGCAGTTACCGACAATGGACTGAAGCTTTCTTT. Translating it yields CASSYRQWTEAFF.